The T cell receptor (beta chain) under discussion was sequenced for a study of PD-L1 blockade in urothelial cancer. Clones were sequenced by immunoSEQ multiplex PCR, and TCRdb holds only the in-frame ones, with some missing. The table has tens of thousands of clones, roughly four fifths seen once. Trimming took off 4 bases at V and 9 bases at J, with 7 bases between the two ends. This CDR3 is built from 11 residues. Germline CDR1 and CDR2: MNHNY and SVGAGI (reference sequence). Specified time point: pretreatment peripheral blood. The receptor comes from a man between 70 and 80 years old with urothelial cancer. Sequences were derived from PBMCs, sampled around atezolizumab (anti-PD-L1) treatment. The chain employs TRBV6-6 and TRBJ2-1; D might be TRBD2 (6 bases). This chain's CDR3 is CASSSGGEQFF. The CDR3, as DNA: TGTGCCAGCAGTTCCGGGGGTGAGCAGTTCTTC.